Below are 21 T cell receptor beta chains sequenced from a single sample in a study of CD8 T cells in ankylosing spondylitis. TCRdb re-analysed the 5' RACE reads in MiXCR, keeping a single row per CDR3 protein. Among tens of thousands of distinct CDR3 sequences listed, 2.7% were seen once. Sequenced input: blood, either unsorted or a sorted T cell fraction (not recorded which). The receptors were gathered from a male donor with ankylosing spondylitis or in good health (not recorded which).

V is TRBV9 and J is TRBJ2-1; TRBD2 aligns across 7 bases. The CDR3 sequence is 15 residues long. J lost 9 bases, V lost 0 bases, and 9 bases had no gene match. Germline V gives CDR1 SGDLS, CDR2 YYNGEE. The CDR3: CASSVALREYSEQFF. In nucleotides, the CDR3 is TGTGCCAGCAGCGTAGCGTTGCGGGAGTATAGTGAGCAGTTCTTC.

This clonotype has a count of ten or more. The chain joins TRBV9 to TRBJ2-4, with D tentatively TRBD1 (5 bases). V dropped 4 bases and J dropped 3 bases, with 14 bases sitting between them. Per germline, CDR1 SGDLS and CDR2 YYNGEE. CDR3 size: 15 residues. The CDR3 DNA follows: TGTGCCAGCAGCAGAGATCCAGGGATCAAAAACATTCAGTACTTC. Protein product: CASSRDPGIKNIQYF.

This clonotype was seen repeatedly, ten times or more. This chain connects TRBV9 to TRBJ1-1; maybe TRBD1 (5 bases). The CDR3 runs 15 residues. The germline V gene has CDR1 SGDLS and CDR2 YYNGEE. V gave up 0 bases and J gave up 5 bases, with 14 bases separating them. The CDR3 DNA sequence: TGTGCCAGCAGCGTAGAGGACGGGGGAAGGACTGAAGCTTTCTTT. Protein sequence: CASSVEDGGRTEAFF.

This clonotype was recorded many times. The chain uses TRBV9 and TRBJ2-2; 10 bases agree with TRBD2. The V segment lost 0 bases and the J segment 4 bases; nucleotides outside the gene matches: 15. Germline loops: CDR1 SGDLS, CDR2 YYNGEE. The CDR3 has 20 amino acids. DNA of the CDR3: TGTGCCAGCAGCGTAGACAGGACTTCTAGCGGGAGATGGGTCACCGGGGAGCTGTTTTTT. The encoded protein is CASSVDRTSSGRWVTGELFF.

At least ten counts were recorded for this clonotype. The chain is built from TRBV9 and TRBJ2-6; tentatively, D is TRBD2 (5 bases). V was shortened by 2 bases and J by 0 bases, with 12 bases between the two germline ends. The germline V gene encodes CDR1 SGDLS and CDR2 YYNGEE. The CDR3 sequence is 17 residues long. CDR3 coding DNA: TGTGCCAGCAGCGTCGGGGTATCGAGCTCTGGGGCCAACGTCCTGACTTTC. Encoded protein: CASSVGVSSSGANVLTF.

At least ten counts were recorded for this clonotype. The chain links TRBV9 to TRBJ1-1; D may be TRBD1 (5 bases). Trimming left V 2 bases short and J 6 bases short, with 14 bases between. CDR1 and CDR2 (germline): SGDLS, YYNGEE. CDR3 length equals 14 residues. Here the CDR3 DNA reads TGTGCCAGCAGCGTTTTCTTAGGGGAAGCTGAAGCTTTCTTT. Translating it yields CASSVFLGEAEAFF.

This clonotype was recorded many times. The genes are TRBV9 and TRBJ1-2; 7 nucleotides line up with TRBD1. The CDR3 has 14 residues. Per the germline V gene, CDR1 is SGDLS and CDR2 is YYNGEE. Trimming at V came to 4 bases and at J to 1 base, leaving 4 bases not matched to a gene. The CDR3: CASSPRDSNYGYTF. Here the CDR3 DNA reads TGTGCCAGCAGCCCCAGGGACAGTAACTATGGCTACACCTTC.

This clonotype was found many times. The chain couples TRBV9 to TRBJ1-5; 9 bases align to TRBD1. After removal of 4 bases from V and 5 bases from J, the junction contained 4 bases not matched to a gene. The CDR3 contains 14 residues. CDR1 and CDR2 from the germline V gene are SGDLS and YYNGEE. The CDR3 spells CASSRGQGDQPQHF. CDR3 nucleotides: TGTGCCAGCAGCCGGGGACAGGGTGATCAGCCCCAGCATTTT.

There are many counts of this clonotype. The genes are TRBV9 and TRBJ2-3; 8 nucleotides line up with TRBD2. With V trimmed by 2 bases and J by 1 base, 0 bases remained unmatched. This CDR3 has 14 residues. CDR1 SGDLS and CDR2 YYNGEE come from the germline V gene. The CDR3 bases are TGTGCCAGCAGCGTGACTAGCGGCACAGATACGCAGTATTTT. Its translation is CASSVTSGTDTQYF. Using reference TRBV9 and TRBJ2-3 for the parts outside the CDR3, the full variable domain is DSGVTQTPKHLITATGQRVTLRCSPRSGDLSVYWYQQSLDQGLQFLIQYYNGEERAKGNILERFSAQQFPDLHSELNLSSLELGDSALYFCASSVTSGTDTQYFGPGTRLTVL.

This clonotype was detected many times. V gene TRBV9 combines with J gene TRBJ2-5; D ambiguous. The CDR3 runs to 14 residues. From germline, CDR1 is SGDLS and CDR2 YYNGEE. V lost 0 bases and J lost 4, with 10 bases in between. The CDR3, as DNA: TGTGCCAGCAGCGTAGACCCCCGGCGAGAGACCCAGTACTTC. It specifies CASSVDPRRETQYF. The variable domain in full, with the rest retrieved from reference TRBV9 and TRBJ2-5, is DSGVTQTPKHLITATGQRVTLRCSPRSGDLSVYWYQQSLDQGLQFLIQYYNGEERAKGNILERFSAQQFPDLHSELNLSSLELGDSALYFCASSVDPRRETQYFGPGTRLLVL.

This clonotype was seen ten or more times. The chain uses TRBV9 and TRBJ2-2; 7 bases align to TRBD1. The V segment lost 0 bases and the J segment 1 base; nucleotides outside the gene matches: 3. Germline CDR1 SGDLS, CDR2 YYNGEE. There are 16 residues in the CDR3. This chain's CDR3 is CASSVAPGGNTGELFF. CDR3 DNA: TGTGCCAGCAGCGTAGCCCCAGGGGGGAACACCGGGGAGCTGTTTTTT.

This clonotype was picked up many times. The chain uses TRBV9 and TRBJ2-3; TRBD2 matches at 7 bases. Germline CDR1 is SGDLS and CDR2 is YYNGEE. Trimming removed 0 bases from V and 4 bases from J; junction bases left unmatched: 5. The CDR3 length is 15 residues. CDR3 nucleotides: TGTGCCAGCAGCGTAGGAGGACTAGAATCAGATACGCAGTATTTT. Protein product: CASSVGGLESDTQYF.

This clonotype was seen repeatedly, ten times or more. The chain has TRBV9 and TRBJ2-1; 10 bases match TRBD2. V lost 0 bases, J lost 10 bases, and 10 bases stayed unmatched. The CDR3 extends over 16 amino acids. In germline, CDR1 is SGDLS, CDR2 YYNGEE. The CDR3 here is CASSVVPLAGRGEQFF. The DNA for the CDR3 is TGTGCCAGCAGCGTAGTCCCACTAGCGGGACGAGGGGAGCAGTTCTTC.

This clonotype has more than one count but fewer than ten. V is TRBV9 and J is TRBJ2-1; tentative D call: TRBD1 (6 bases). This CDR3 has 15 amino acids. V was pared by 4 bases and J by 1 base, with 12 bases between. Germline-derived CDR1 and CDR2 are SGDLS and YYNGEE. CDR3 region: CASSLGTNSYNEQFF. The CDR3 DNA reads as TGTGCCAGCAGCCTTGGGACAAATTCCTACAATGAGCAGTTCTTC.

In this sample, this clonotype turned up many times. This chain links TRBV9 with TRBJ1-3; D remains unclear. Germline V lookup: CDR1 SGDLS, CDR2 YYNGEE. V gave up 8 bases and J gave up 0 bases, with 21 bases separating them. This CDR3 contains 17 residues. CDR3 DNA sequence: TGTGCCAGTGCCATTTCCCCCGGCAAGTCCTCTGGAAACACCATATATTTT. It yields the protein CASAISPGKSSGNTIYF.

Many counts were recorded for this clonotype. The chain has TRBV9 and TRBJ1-6, with no clear D. In germline, CDR1 is SGDLS, CDR2 YYNGEE. V lost 5 bases and J lost 5, with 11 bases in between. CDR3 length: 14 amino acids. The CDR3 nucleotides are TGTGCCAGCAGAAGGACCCTTAATAATTCACCCCTCCACTTT. Amino acid sequence: CASRRTLNNSPLHF.

This clonotype was seen at least ten times. Written as DNA, the CDR3 is TGTGCCAGCAGCGCCTACCTCACTAGCGGGATTTACGAGCAGTACTTC. Protein: CASSAYLTSGIYEQYF. The chain has TRBV9 and TRBJ2-7, with 10 bases that match TRBD2. Germline loops: CDR1 SGDLS, CDR2 YYNGEE. Trimming at V came to 3 bases and at J to 4 bases, leaving 10 bases not matched to a gene. The CDR3 is made up of 16 amino acids.

This clonotype was counted at least ten times. The V call is TRBV9, the J call TRBJ2-5, with D possibly matching TRBD2 (5 bases). V was shortened by 0 bases and J by 5 bases, with 14 bases between the two germline ends. The CDR3 runs to 15 residues. The germline V gene encodes CDR1 SGDLS and CDR2 YYNGEE. The DNA of the CDR3 is TGTGCCAGCAGCGTAGATATGGCAGCTAGCGAGACCCAGTACTTC. It codes for CASSVDMAASETQYF.

This clonotype came up many times. V is TRBV9 and J is TRBJ2-3; 11 positions agree with TRBD2. Germline assignment: CDR1 SGDLS and CDR2 YYNGEE. V gave up 1 base and J gave up 10 bases; unmatched junction bases: 2. The CDR3 contains 13 residues. The CDR3 sequence: CASSVSGLAAQYF. The CDR3 DNA follows: TGTGCCAGCAGCGTATCGGGACTAGCGGCGCAGTATTTT.

This clonotype was seen many times. DNA for the CDR3: TGTGCCAGCAGCACAAGCTACAGAACCGGGGAGCTGTTTTTT. Amino acid sequence: CASSTSYRTGELFF. This rearrangement joins TRBV9 to TRBJ2-2; no clear D gene. The CDR3 is 14 amino acids. From germline, CDR1 is SGDLS and CDR2 YYNGEE. The V end was cut by 4 bases, the J end by 5 bases, with 12 bases between. The full variable domain, with the rest looked up from reference TRBV9 and TRBJ2-2, is DSGVTQTPKHLITATGQRVTLRCSPRSGDLSVYWYQQSLDQGLQFLIQYYNGEERAKGNILERFSAQQFPDLHSELNLSSLELGDSALYFCASSTSYRTGELFFGEGSRLTVL.

This clonotype was counted at least ten times. This rearrangement joins TRBV9 to TRBJ2-7; 12 nucleotides agree with TRBD1. Per the germline V gene, CDR1 is SGDLS and CDR2 is YYNGEE. The CDR3 is 15 residues long. V was clipped by 0 bases and J by 6 bases; unmatched bases: 4. CDR3 sequence reads: CASSVGDRGQGEQYF. CDR3 coding DNA: TGTGCCAGCAGCGTAGGGGACAGGGGGCAAGGCGAGCAGTACTTC.